This TCR beta chain appears in the sequencing data of a study of cytomegalovirus exposure and HLA in healthy donors (dated by TCRdb to about 2017). Describing the broader study: The 500 to 800 repertoires of the first cohort and the roughly 120 validation repertoires were produced on the same platform, according to a later analysis. High-throughput TCR immunosequencing, statistical association of individual TCRs with disease status, and machine learning were combined to predict cytomegalovirus infection status. Besides the first cohort of roughly 640 subjects, a separate validation cohort made up of over a hundred different subjects was used. The study was designed to test whether signatures of past pathogen exposure could be identified by cataloging public T cell receptors.

The donors belonged to the validation cohort of about 110 subjects, which was separate from the approximately 700-subject first cohort. Taken from the germline V gene, the CDR1 and CDR2 loops are SGHRS and YFSETQ. V is shortened by 4 bases, J by 9 bases, and the region joining them spans 8 bases. Counted from cysteine to phenylalanine, this CDR3 has 11 amino acids. Here the CDR3 DNA is all that survives: 33 bases in frame from base 1. The library came from the immunoSEQ multiplex PCR assay. Under the source paper's analysis protocol: To diagnose cytomegalovirus status from the catalog of TCR beta chain sequences, a statistical classification framework was built. The table comes from immuneACCESS by way of TCRdb, which keeps in-frame sequences with V and J called. Part of the clones is missing from these tables; in studies checked, under half for an unresolved V gene and the rest for unknown reasons. The V and J calls and clone size come from that table; D and trimming were worked out from the DNA. The sample table holds 250,000 to 300,000 clones, of which 90% were seen once. In total, the top ten clones hold under 0.45% of the sample.

The full study reports these points: The study listed 164 TCR beta chains as associated with cytomegalovirus. Cytomegalovirus status was reported to be diagnosed by the classifier with high specificity and sensitivity in both the original and validation cohorts. A later analysis lacked HLA typing for the validation cohort, so it scored co-occurrence in that cohort across all 120 or so repertoires. Most TCR sequences were seen in very few donors, while some public TCRs were found in many individuals. A later analysis found that TCRs clustered in the first cohort also tended to co-occur in the roughly 120 validation repertoires, with about 94% of cluster scores above 0. In vitro tests confirmed that a few of the cytomegalovirus-associated TCR beta chains recognize cytomegalovirus antigens. The authors suggested that the approach could potentially be extended to other disease states and immunological phenotypes.

Notes on this clone: The target of this receptor is not known. No base qualities exist here, and no much larger clone lies one base off it.

The material sequenced was PBMCs. The V and J genes are TRBV5-1 and TRBJ2-1, with the D segment identity uncertain. The receptor was isolated from a woman in her late teens or twenties in good health and CMV-seronegative. At the DNA level, the sequence is TGCGCCAGCAGCGGGCTCGGTGAGCAGTTCTTC. It translates as CASSGLGEQFF.